The rows below give T cell receptor beta chains drawn from one sample of a study of beta chain features in type 1 diabetes. The data were produced by immunoSEQ multiplex PCR, yet TCRdb's version contains in-frame clones alone and is incomplete. The sample holds about 140,000 clones, 6% to 7.5% seen once. Input material: central memory CD4+ T cells from blood. The receptor set was obtained from a woman in her 30s in good health. Each CDR3 is given with its conserved first and last residue. The order of the fields is J gene, D gene, clone size, V gene, CDR3 protein, CDR3 DNA. A D gene is named only where the DNA matches it firmly. Rows may omit the clone size; those that give it use once, few, many or a size class.

TRBJ2-5 | TRBD1 | . | TRBV7-3 | CASSPLGTGGETQYF | TGTGCCAGCAGCCCCCTCGGGACAGGGGGTGAGACCCAGTACTTC
TRBJ2-7 | . | . | TRBV6-5 | CASSEVQGSEQYF | TGTGCCAGCAGTGAAGTACAGGGTAGCGAGCAGTACTTC
TRBJ2-7 | . | . | TRBV10-3 | CAISESPPWDSYEQYF | TGTGCCATCAGTGAGTCCCCACCCTGGGACTCTTACGAGCAGTACTTC
TRBJ1-5 | . | . | TRBV4-2 | CASSQDPGQAQPQHF | TGTGCCAGCAGCCAAGACCCAGGTCAGGCGCAGCCCCAGCATTTT
TRBJ1-4 | TRBD1 | . | TRBV25-1 | CASSEGQVTTNEKLFF | TGTGCCAGCAGCGAGGGACAGGTCACAACTAATGAAAAACTGTTTTTT
TRBJ1-1 | . | few | TRBV2 | CASSPTGFMNTEAFF | TGTGCCAGCAGTCCGACAGGCTTCATGAACACTGAAGCTTTCTTT
TRBJ2-5 | TRBD2 | . | TRBV5-8 | CASSVRAGAQETQYF | TGTGCCAGCAGCGTAAGAGCGGGAGCCCAAGAGACCCAGTACTTC
TRBJ2-3 | . | . | TRBV28 | CASSLFGSSTDTQYF | TGTGCCAGCAGTTTATTCGGTTCTAGCACAGATACGCAGTATTTT
TRBJ2-5 | TRBD1 | few | TRBV19 | CASSVQGSSETQYF | TGTGCCAGTAGTGTACAGGGGAGTTCAGAGACCCAGTACTTC
TRBJ2-3 | TRBD2 | . | TRBV9 | CASSVGGLDRSDTQYF | TGTGCCAGCAGCGTAGGTGGACTAGATCGGTCAGATACGCAGTATTTT
TRBJ2-7 | TRBD1 | . | TRBV7-2 | CASRVSGQGLSYEQYF | TGTGCCAGCCGGGTGAGTGGACAGGGTCTCTCCTACGAGCAGTACTTC
TRBJ1-5 | . | . | TRBV7-2 | CASSLDQGYNQPQHF | TGTGCCAGCAGCTTAGATCAGGGCTACAATCAGCCCCAGCATTTT
TRBJ1-4 | TRBD1 | few | TRBV29-1 | CSVRDSADEKLFF | TGCAGCGTAAGGGACAGCGCCGATGAAAAACTGTTTTTT
TRBJ1-3 | TRBD1 | many | TRBV30 | CAWSLTGGRSGNTIYF | TGTGCCTGGAGTTTGACAGGGGGCCGCTCTGGAAACACCATATATTTT
TRBJ2-5 | TRBD2 | few | TRBV15 | CATSGGQTSGRGETQYF | TGTGCCACCAGCGGAGGGCAGACTAGCGGGAGGGGAGAGACCCAGTACTTC
TRBJ2-1 | TRBD1 | few | TRBV6-1 | CASSPTGDEQFF | TGTGCCAGCAGTCCCACAGGGGATGAGCAGTTCTTC